Listed here are 28 T cell receptor beta chains from one sample, sequenced in a study of blood T cell repertoires in COVID-19. Here immunoSEQ multiplex PCR was the method, and the copy in TCRdb shows in-frame clones only, minus some. This sample yields roughly 60,000 clones, of which around 86% are seen a single time; more than 0.8% belongs to the top ten. Sequenced input: peripheral blood. The receptors here all came from a man between 65 and 85 years old with acute or convalescent COVID-19.

This sequence joins TRBV18 and TRBJ1-1, with 8 bases matching TRBD1. Germline V gives CDR1 KGHSH, CDR2 LQKENI. Trimming cost V 5 bases and J 4 bases; bases outside gene matches: 6. The CDR3 is made up of 14 amino acids. CDR3 protein: CASSIGQGGTEAFF. CDR3 nucleotide sequence: TGTGCCAGCTCAATCGGACAGGGCGGCACTGAAGCTTTCTTT.

The chain employs TRBV6-5 and TRBJ1-2; possibly TRBD1 for D (5 bases). Trimming shortened V by 6 bases and J by 5 bases, and 7 bases separated the two germline ends. From germline, CDR1 is MNHEY and CDR2 SVGAGI. There are 11 residues in the CDR3. CDR3 sequence: CASSDRYGYTF. DNA of the CDR3: TGTGCCAGCAGCGACAGATATGGCTACACCTTC.

This CDR3 is CASSQGQVNEKLFF. The DNA of the CDR3 is TGCGCCAGCAGCCAGGGACAGGTTAATGAAAAACTGTTTTTT. The rearrangement joins TRBV5-1 to TRBJ1-4; TRBD1 matches at 8 bases. This CDR3 has 14 residues. The junction had 3 bases not matched to a gene; V was cut back by 4 bases and J by 4 bases. The germline CDR1 and CDR2 sequences are SGHRS and YFSETQ. Using reference TRBV5-1 and TRBJ1-4 for the parts outside the CDR3, the full variable domain is KAGVTQTPRYLIKTRGQQVTLSCSPISGHRSVSWYQQTPGQGLQFLFEYFSETQRNKGNFPGRFSGRQFSNSRSEMNVSTLELGDSALYLCASSQGQVNEKLFFGSGTQLSVL.

CDR3 in DNA: TGTGCCAGTAGTATGGGAGGAAGCAATCAGCCCCAGCATTTT. Its protein product is CASSMGGSNQPQHF. This chain joins TRBV19 and TRBJ1-5, with D hard to call. The germline V gene has CDR1 LNHDA and CDR2 SQIVND (reference sequence). V lost 3 bases and J 1 base, leaving 7 bases between the germline ends. CDR3 length: 14 amino acids.

The V call is TRBV7-3, the J call TRBJ2-5, with 8 bases that match TRBD1. The CDR3 loop spans 18 amino acids. The V gene end was trimmed by 1 base and the J gene end by 7 bases; junction bases not matched to a gene: 17. Germline loops: CDR1 SGHTA, CDR2 FQGTGA. The CDR3 loop is CASSLIGPQTGAMGTQYF. CDR3 sequence (DNA): TGTGCCAGCAGCTTAATAGGGCCGCAGACAGGGGCCATGGGGACCCAGTACTTC.

This clone was counted a single time. The rearrangement uses TRBV7-9 and TRBJ1-1; D possibly corresponds to TRBD1 (5 bases). This CDR3 is built from 14 residues. Germline CDR1 SEHNR, CDR2 FQNEAQ (reference sequence). V lost 1 base, J lost 3 bases, and 9 bases lay in between. CDR3 nucleotides: TGTGCCAGCAGCTTAGACCCAGGGTACACTGAAGCTTTCTTT. Its translation: CASSLDPGYTEAFF.

This chain links TRBV19 with TRBJ1-2; 10 bases align to TRBD1. Germline trimming cut 3 bases from V and 8 bases from J; bases unmatched to any gene: 6. Per the germline V gene, CDR1 is LNHDA and CDR2 is SQIVND (reference sequence). CDR3 length: 14 residues. The chain's CDR3 is CASSIIGQGDGYTF. In nucleotides, the CDR3 is TGTGCCAGTAGTATTATCGGACAGGGGGACGGCTACACCTTC. Complete variable domain (other parts from reference TRBV19 and TRBJ1-2): DGGITQSPKYLFRKEGQNVTLSCEQNLNHDAMYWYRQDPGQGLRLIYYSQIVNDFQKGDIAEGYSVSREKKESFPLTVTSAQKNPTAFYLCASSIIGQGDGYTFGSGTRLTVV.

V gene TRBV27 combines with J gene TRBJ1-1, with D possibly TRBD1 on 6 matching bases. The germline gives CDR1 MNHEY, CDR2 SMNVEV (reference sequence). This CDR3 is built from 14 residues. Trimming shortened V by 1 base and J by 5 bases, and 11 bases separated the two germline ends. CDR3 DNA: TGTGCCAGCAGTTTATTGCAGGGGAAGACTGAAGCTTTCTTT. Translation gives CASSLLQGKTEAFF.

The chain is built from TRBV9 and TRBJ2-1, with 9 nucleotides matching TRBD1. Trimming took 2 bases from V and 4 from J; bases not matched to a gene: 7. The germline V gene encodes CDR1 SGDLS and CDR2 YYNGEE. CDR3 length: 16 amino acids. Written as DNA, the CDR3 is TGTGCCAGCAGCGTTTCCGGGACAGGGAATTACAATGAGCAGTTCTTC. It yields the protein CASSVSGTGNYNEQFF. Together with reference TRBV9 and TRBJ2-1, the CDR3 gives the full variable domain: DSGVTQTPKHLITATGQRVTLRCSPRSGDLSVYWYQQSLDQGLQFLIQYYNGEERAKGNILERFSAQQFPDLHSELNLSSLELGDSALYFCASSVSGTGNYNEQFFGPGTRLTVL.

The chain is built from TRBV28 and TRBJ2-7, with a weak D call TRBD2 (6 bases). Between the trimmed V and J ends, which lost 6 bases and 0 bases, there was a span of 12 bases. The CDR3 sequence is 14 residues long. The germline CDR1 and CDR2 sequences are MDHEN and SYDVKM. The CDR3 here is CASSRTGSSYEQYF. The DNA of the CDR3 is TGTGCCAGCAGCCGGACCGGGAGCTCCTACGAGCAGTACTTC. Supplemented by reference TRBV28 and TRBJ2-7, the full variable domain reads DVKVTQSSRYLVKRTGEKVFLECVQDMDHENMFWYRQDPGLGLRLIYFSYDVKMKEKGDIPEGYSVSREKKERFSLILESASTNQTSMYLCASSRTGSSYEQYFGPGTRLTVT.

The rearrangement uses TRBV6-7 and TRBJ2-5; D is undetermined. TRBV6-7 has ORF status, its function being uncertain. The length of the CDR3 is 12 residues. The V end lost 8 bases, the J end lost 5 bases, and 12 bases lay between the germline ends. The CDR3 DNA is TGTGCCAGCTTGAAGCTATGGGAGACCCAGTACTTC. Translated, it gives CASLKLWETQYF.

The J gene is TRBJ1-5, the V gene TRBV18, with no clear D. The CDR3 spans 13 residues. Trimming pared 6 bases from V and 0 bases from J, leaving 6 bases between. Germline CDR1 and CDR2: KGHSH and LQKENI. CDR3 in DNA: TGTGCCAGCTCGCCCTATAGCAATCAGCCCCAGCATTTT. Encoded protein: CASSPYSNQPQHF.

The chain combines TRBV5-1 with TRBJ2-6; D ambiguous. The CDR3 has 16 amino acids. Trimming took 7 bases from V and 0 from J, leaving 14 bases between them. Germline CDR1 SGHRS, CDR2 YFSETQ. The CDR3 coding sequence is TGCGCCAGCGCAGATCTTGGTGTCTCTGGGGCCAACGTCCTGACTTTC. Protein product: CASADLGVSGANVLTF.

This clone was seen a handful of times. This sequence joins TRBV4-2 and TRBJ2-2; a weak D match, TRBD2 (5 bases). Trimming stripped 0 bases from V and 6 bases from J, with 14 bases between. The CDR3 runs 16 residues. The germline CDR1 and CDR2 sequences are LGHNA and YNFKEQ. The CDR3 nucleotides are TGTGCCAGCAGCCAAGATGGTGGCATGAGGGCCGGGGAGCTGTTTTTT. Translating gives CASSQDGGMRAGELFF.

This rearrangement joins TRBV30 to TRBJ1-2; maybe TRBD1 (6 bases). Between the trimmed V and J ends, which lost 2 bases and 0 bases, there was a span of 19 bases. CDR1 is GTSNPN and CDR2 is SVGIG in the germline V gene (reference sequence). This CDR3 comprises 17 residues. CDR3 nucleotide sequence: TGTGCCTGGAGTCTTTCTGGACTGGGGGCGACTAACTATGGCTACACCTTC. Encoded protein: CAWSLSGLGATNYGYTF.

The rearrangement links TRBV30 to TRBJ2-7; TRBD1 aligns across 8 bases. Trimming removed 3 bases from V and 2 bases from J; junction bases left unmatched: 0. The CDR3 runs 12 residues. CDR1 is GTSNPN, CDR2 SVGIG, per germline (reference sequence). In nucleotides, the CDR3 is TGTGCCTGGAGACAGGGGGCCTACGAGCAGTACTTC. Translation gives CAWRQGAYEQYF.

V and J are TRBV7-8 and TRBJ1-2; D possibly corresponds to TRBD1 (6 bases). Germline V gives CDR1 SGHVS, CDR2 FQNEAQ. V lost 5 bases and J lost 6, with 19 bases in between. The CDR3 spans 15 residues. CDR3 region: CASSLTGGGADGYTF. The CDR3 DNA reads TGTGCCAGCAGCCTTACGGGGGGGGGCGCGGATGGCTACACCTTC.

The CDR3 sequence: CASSLGTREVGEQFF. The CDR3 bases are TGTGCCAGCAGCTTAGGGACGAGGGAGGTGGGTGAGCAGTTCTTC. This rearrangement joins TRBV7-3 to TRBJ2-1, with D maybe TRBD2 (6 bases). The CDR3 sequence is 15 residues long. Germline V gene data show CDR1 as SGHTA and CDR2 as FQGTGA. Trimming removed 2 bases from V and 9 bases from J, with 17 bases in between. Using reference TRBV7-3 and TRBJ2-1 for the parts outside the CDR3, the full variable domain is GAGVSQTPSNKVTEKGKYVELRCDPISGHTALYWYRQSLGQGPEFLIYFQGTGAADDSGLPNDRFFAVRPEGSVSTLKIQRTERGDSAVYLCASSLGTREVGEQFFGPGTRLTVL.

This sequence joins TRBV7-9 and TRBJ1-2; 8 bases are shared with TRBD1. The length of the CDR3 is 18 residues. V shed 5 bases and J 6 bases; nucleotides not matched to a gene: 20. Germline assignment: CDR1 SEHNR and CDR2 FQNEAQ (reference sequence). The CDR3 protein is CASSKRRTGPGGTDGYTF. As DNA, the CDR3 is TGTGCCAGCAGCAAAAGGCGGACAGGGCCCGGCGGTACTGATGGCTACACCTTC.

V gene TRBV11-1 combines with J gene TRBJ2-7, with D unclear. The V end lost 5 bases, the J end lost 1 base, and 12 bases lay between the germline ends. This CDR3 is built from 14 residues. The germline gives CDR1 SGHAT, CDR2 FQDESV (reference sequence). The CDR3 sequence is CASSLLVASYEQYF. CDR3 bases: TGTGCCAGCAGCCTCCTAGTAGCTTCCTACGAGCAGTACTTC.

This clone was seen just once. This rearrangement joins TRBV6-5 to TRBJ1-2; 10 bases match TRBD1. Germline trimming cut 5 bases from V and 4 bases from J; bases unmatched to any gene: 4. The germline gives CDR1 MNHEY, CDR2 SVGAGI. This CDR3 has 14 residues. The CDR3 DNA reads as TGTGCCAGCAGTCGGGGACAGGGGACCTATGGCTACACCTTC. Translation gives CASSRGQGTYGYTF.

The chain combines TRBV5-1 with TRBJ2-1, with D tentatively TRBD2 (7 bases). CDR1 and CDR2 from the germline V gene are SGHRS and YFSETQ. The CDR3 runs to 14 residues. Trimming pared 6 bases from V and 5 bases from J, leaving 15 bases between. The DNA for the CDR3 is TGCGCCAGCAACCGTGGGGGGGCCGACAATGAGCAGTTCTTC. Encoded protein: CASNRGGADNEQFF. Based on the CDR3 plus reference TRBV5-1 and TRBJ2-1, the full variable domain is KAGVTQTPRYLIKTRGQQVTLSCSPISGHRSVSWYQQTPGQGLQFLFEYFSETQRNKGNFPGRFSGRQFSNSRSEMNVSTLELGDSALYLCASNRGGADNEQFFGPGTRLTVL.

The rearrangement joins TRBV18 to TRBJ1-1; 10 bases are a match to TRBD1. Germline values: CDR1 KGHSH, CDR2 LQKENI. This CDR3 is built from 16 residues. With 6 bases clipped from V and 1 base from J, the junction kept 8 bases outside the gene matches. CDR3 in amino acids: CASSRLRDRGNTEAFF. DNA for the CDR3: TGTGCCAGCTCCCGCCTTAGGGACAGGGGGAACACTGAAGCTTTCTTT.

This clone was picked up a small number of times. The rearrangement links TRBV10-3 to TRBJ1-5; maybe TRBD1 (6 bases). The V gene lost 8 bases and the J gene lost 4 bases, with 9 bases spanning the gap. The V gene's germline CDR1 is ENHRY and CDR2 SYGVKD. The CDR3 has 12 residues. The CDR3 spells CAIGQKNQPQHF. In DNA, the CDR3 is TGTGCCATCGGACAGAAAAATCAGCCCCAGCATTTT.

This clone showed up just a few times. This chain joins TRBV27 and TRBJ1-5; TRBD1 matches at 7 bases. CDR3 length equals 14 residues. CDR1 is MNHEY and CDR2 is SMNVEV in the germline V gene (reference sequence). The junction had 4 bases not matched to a gene; V was cut back by 6 bases and J by 2 bases. CDR3 amino acids: CASRSQGGNQPQHF. CDR3 nucleotide sequence: TGTGCCAGCAGGTCCCAGGGGGGCAATCAGCCCCAGCATTTT.

The genes are TRBV24-1 and TRBJ2-1; perhaps TRBD2 as D (6 bases). This CDR3 contains 17 residues. Trimming took off 4 bases at V and 2 bases at J, with 17 bases between the two ends. Germline assignment: CDR1 KGHDR and CDR2 SFDVKD. DNA for the CDR3: TGTGCCACCAGTGACTCCAGGGTTGGGGAGGCCTACAATGAGCAGTTCTTC. This gives the protein CATSDSRVGEAYNEQFF.

The rearrangement joins TRBV19 to TRBJ1-1; D unclear. CDR1 is LNHDA, CDR2 SQIVND, per germline (reference sequence). V dropped 6 bases and J dropped 8 bases, with 10 bases sitting between them. The CDR3 consists of 11 residues. The CDR3 DNA is TGTGCCAGTAGGTTCGAGCTAGAAGCTTTCTTT. Protein: CASRFELEAFF.

The chain uses TRBV19 and TRBJ1-5; D gene unclear. Germline CDR1 LNHDA, CDR2 SQIVND (reference sequence). Trimming pared 4 bases from V and 4 bases from J, leaving 11 bases between. This CDR3 has 14 residues. The CDR3 region is CASSRERANQPQHF. Here the CDR3 DNA reads TGTGCCAGTAGTAGGGAGAGGGCTAATCAGCCCCAGCATTTT.